This TCR beta chain was obtained from a study of beta chain bispecific antibodies for T cell cancers. Study conclusions and caveats: Versus anti-CD19, TRBV5-5 fell 95% to 99% and related TRBV5-6 fell about 92%. Most targeted TRBV signal came from the leukemia cell line cells, not normal T cells.

The CDR3 runs to 17 residues. The V gene's germline CDR1 is LNHDA and CDR2 SQIVND (reference sequence). V lost 5 bases, J lost 2 bases, and 13 bases stayed unmatched. Expansion lasted approximately three days, with either anti-CD3 antibody OKT3 or CD3/CD28 beads. Ten or more counts support this clonotype. The target antigen is unknown. TCRdb independently ran MiXCR on the 5' RACE reads; one entry per CDR3 protein. The data show about 9,600 distinct CDR3 sequences, with 2.2% seen just once and approximately 70% held by the top ten. Source: T cells from a healthy donor cultured with Jurkat leukemia cells, taken from a culture containing an anti-CD19 bispecific antibody. The gene calls are TRBV19 and TRBJ2-5, with 8 bases matching TRBD2. This clonotype was sampled from a human donor in good health. Some clones in this sample may be carry-over from other donors' samples. Here the CDR3 reads CASSPSPSAGVQETQYF. The CDR3 coding sequence is TGTGCCAGTAGTCCTAGCCCCTCAGCGGGGGTACAAGAGACCCAGTACTTC. Supplemented by reference TRBV19 and TRBJ2-5, the full variable domain reads DGGITQSPKYLFRKEGQNVTLSCEQNLNHDAMYWYRQDPGQGLRLIYYSQIVNDFQKGDIAEGYSVSREKKESFPLTVTSAQKNPTAFYLCASSPSPSAGVQETQYFGPGTRLLVL.